The present T cell receptor (beta chain) was sequenced within a study of lymphopenia after photon versus proton radiotherapy (dated by TCRdb to the late 2010s). In terms of the full investigation: Photon and proton radiation therapy were compared by the study for their immunological effects in patients with gastrointestinal tumors who developed high-grade lymphopenia. The cohort included some 20 patients with gastrointestinal tumors who developed lymphopenia after receiving either photon or proton therapy. The study aimed to characterize how the two radiation modalities differ in their impact on the immune system. The research as a whole found: The survival association was assessed only in patients who died, and better survival with proton therapy was presented by the authors as a possibility rather than a demonstrated result. Across the cohort, a larger post-nadir drop in TCR diversity was inversely correlated with overall survival time among patients who died. Proton-treated patients stayed relatively stable during treatment, while photon-treated patients lost naive T cells and TCR diversity and gained effector/memory populations. After the lymphocyte count nadir, oligoclonal expansion, especially of CD8+ Temra cells, was observed in photon-treated repertoires, and the drop in diversity was driven by this expansion.

In this sample, this clone turned up once. Its antigen is not yet known. Nothing much larger sits one base from this clone, and base qualities are not available. The V and J ends are trimmed by 6 bases and 0 bases, leaving 15 bases between them. The CDR3 has 16 amino acids, counting the end cysteine and phenylalanine. The sequence is cut down to CDR3 DNA, 48 bases in frame from base 1. The germline V gene encodes CDR1 MNHEY and CDR2 SMNVEV (reference sequence). Library construction relied on the immunoSEQ multiplex PCR assay. Alongside multiparametric flow cytometry, deep sequencing of rearranged TCR beta loci was used to profile the T cell repertoires. TCRdb re-hosts the immuneACCESS table, in-frame sequences only. Its copies lack some clones; in the studies checked, an unresolved V gene accounts for under half of them, and the cause for the rest is not known. The sample table holds tens of thousands of clones, of which more than 75% were seen once. Clones ranked in the top ten supply approximately 2.9% of the sample.

The sequence was obtained from a woman in her 70s with pancreatic cancer. The sequenced sample was peripheral blood, obtained from a patient treated with photon-based radiotherapy. The chain is assembled from TRBV27 and TRBJ1-5, with the D gene not confidently named. The nucleotide sequence is TGTGCCAGCAGCCCAAGGCCCGTCAATAGCAATCAGCCCCAGCATTTT. Its protein product is CASSPRPVNSNQPQHF.